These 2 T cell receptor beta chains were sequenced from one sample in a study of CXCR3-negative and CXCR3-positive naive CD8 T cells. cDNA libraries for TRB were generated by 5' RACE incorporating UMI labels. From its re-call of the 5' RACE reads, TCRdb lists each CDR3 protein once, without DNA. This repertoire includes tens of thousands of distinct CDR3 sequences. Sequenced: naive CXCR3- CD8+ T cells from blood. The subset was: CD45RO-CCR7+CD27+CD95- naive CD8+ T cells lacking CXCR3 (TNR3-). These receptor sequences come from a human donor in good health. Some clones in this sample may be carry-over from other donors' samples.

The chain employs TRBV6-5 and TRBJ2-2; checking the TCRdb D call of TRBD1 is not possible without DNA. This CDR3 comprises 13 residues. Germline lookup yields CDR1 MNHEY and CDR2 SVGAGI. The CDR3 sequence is CASSYPPPGELFF.

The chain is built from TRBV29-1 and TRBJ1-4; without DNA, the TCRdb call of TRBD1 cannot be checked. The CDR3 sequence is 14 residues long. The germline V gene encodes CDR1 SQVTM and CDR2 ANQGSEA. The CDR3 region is CSVNLDREPEKLFF.